This T cell receptor (beta chain) was recovered during a study of T-cell reconstitution after alpha-beta-depleted transplantation in children. TCRbeta library construction was performed incorporating unique molecular identifiers. TCRdb re-called the PCR reads through MiXCR, storing one row per CDR3 protein. Among almost 400,000 distinct CDR3 sequences listed, 20% were seen once. The CDR3 is made up of 18 amino acids. CDR1 and CDR2 (germline): SGHRS, YFSETQ. J was trimmed by 2 bases and V by 0 bases; bases with no gene match: 12. Sequences were derived from PBMCs from the stem cell graft donor, sampled from the stem cell graft. The sequence was collected from a human donor who donated a stem cell graft to a child with acute myeloid leukemia. This rearrangement joins TRBV5-1 to TRBJ2-7; 9 nucleotides line up with TRBD2. CDR3 coding DNA: TGCGCCAGCAGCTTGGAGGTCCGGACTAGCGTCTTCACCTACGAGCAGTACTTC. Its protein is CASSLEVRTSVFTYEQYF. Based on the CDR3 plus reference TRBV5-1 and TRBJ2-7, the full variable domain is KAGVTQTPRYLIKTRGQQVTLSCSPISGHRSVSWYQQTPGQGLQFLFEYFSETQRNKGNFPGRFSGRQFSNSRSEMNVSTLELGDSALYLCASSLEVRTSVFTYEQYFGPGTRLTVT.